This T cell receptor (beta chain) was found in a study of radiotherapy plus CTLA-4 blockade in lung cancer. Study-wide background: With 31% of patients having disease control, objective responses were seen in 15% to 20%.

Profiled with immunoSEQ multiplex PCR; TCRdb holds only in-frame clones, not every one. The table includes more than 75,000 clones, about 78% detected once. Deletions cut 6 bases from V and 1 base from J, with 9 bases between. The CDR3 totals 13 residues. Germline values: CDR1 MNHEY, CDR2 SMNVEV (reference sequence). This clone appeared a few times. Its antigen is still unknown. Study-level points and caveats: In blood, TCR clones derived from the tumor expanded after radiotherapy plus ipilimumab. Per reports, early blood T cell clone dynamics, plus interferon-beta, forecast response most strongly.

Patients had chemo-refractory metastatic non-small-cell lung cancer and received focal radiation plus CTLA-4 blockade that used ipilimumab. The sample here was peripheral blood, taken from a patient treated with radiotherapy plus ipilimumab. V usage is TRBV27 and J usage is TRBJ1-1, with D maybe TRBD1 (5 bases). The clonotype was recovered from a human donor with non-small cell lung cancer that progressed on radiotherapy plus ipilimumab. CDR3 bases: TGTGCCAGCAGAACGACAGCGAACACTGAAGCTTTCTTT. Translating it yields CASRTTANTEAFF.